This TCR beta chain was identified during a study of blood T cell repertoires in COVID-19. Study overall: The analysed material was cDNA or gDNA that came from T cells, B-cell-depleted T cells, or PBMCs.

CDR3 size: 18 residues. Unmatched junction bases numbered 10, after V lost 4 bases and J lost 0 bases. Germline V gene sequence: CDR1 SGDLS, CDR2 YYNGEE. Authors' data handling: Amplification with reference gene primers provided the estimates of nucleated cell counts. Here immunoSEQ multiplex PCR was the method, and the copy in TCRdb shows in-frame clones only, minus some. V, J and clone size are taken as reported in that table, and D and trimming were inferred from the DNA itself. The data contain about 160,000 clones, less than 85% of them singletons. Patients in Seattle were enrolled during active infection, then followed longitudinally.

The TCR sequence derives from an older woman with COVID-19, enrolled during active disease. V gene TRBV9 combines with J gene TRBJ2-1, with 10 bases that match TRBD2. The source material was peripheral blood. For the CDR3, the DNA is TGTGCCAGCAGCAGGCCAGCGGGAGGGTGGAGCTCCTACAATGAGCAGTTCTTC. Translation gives CASSRPAGGWSSYNEQFF.